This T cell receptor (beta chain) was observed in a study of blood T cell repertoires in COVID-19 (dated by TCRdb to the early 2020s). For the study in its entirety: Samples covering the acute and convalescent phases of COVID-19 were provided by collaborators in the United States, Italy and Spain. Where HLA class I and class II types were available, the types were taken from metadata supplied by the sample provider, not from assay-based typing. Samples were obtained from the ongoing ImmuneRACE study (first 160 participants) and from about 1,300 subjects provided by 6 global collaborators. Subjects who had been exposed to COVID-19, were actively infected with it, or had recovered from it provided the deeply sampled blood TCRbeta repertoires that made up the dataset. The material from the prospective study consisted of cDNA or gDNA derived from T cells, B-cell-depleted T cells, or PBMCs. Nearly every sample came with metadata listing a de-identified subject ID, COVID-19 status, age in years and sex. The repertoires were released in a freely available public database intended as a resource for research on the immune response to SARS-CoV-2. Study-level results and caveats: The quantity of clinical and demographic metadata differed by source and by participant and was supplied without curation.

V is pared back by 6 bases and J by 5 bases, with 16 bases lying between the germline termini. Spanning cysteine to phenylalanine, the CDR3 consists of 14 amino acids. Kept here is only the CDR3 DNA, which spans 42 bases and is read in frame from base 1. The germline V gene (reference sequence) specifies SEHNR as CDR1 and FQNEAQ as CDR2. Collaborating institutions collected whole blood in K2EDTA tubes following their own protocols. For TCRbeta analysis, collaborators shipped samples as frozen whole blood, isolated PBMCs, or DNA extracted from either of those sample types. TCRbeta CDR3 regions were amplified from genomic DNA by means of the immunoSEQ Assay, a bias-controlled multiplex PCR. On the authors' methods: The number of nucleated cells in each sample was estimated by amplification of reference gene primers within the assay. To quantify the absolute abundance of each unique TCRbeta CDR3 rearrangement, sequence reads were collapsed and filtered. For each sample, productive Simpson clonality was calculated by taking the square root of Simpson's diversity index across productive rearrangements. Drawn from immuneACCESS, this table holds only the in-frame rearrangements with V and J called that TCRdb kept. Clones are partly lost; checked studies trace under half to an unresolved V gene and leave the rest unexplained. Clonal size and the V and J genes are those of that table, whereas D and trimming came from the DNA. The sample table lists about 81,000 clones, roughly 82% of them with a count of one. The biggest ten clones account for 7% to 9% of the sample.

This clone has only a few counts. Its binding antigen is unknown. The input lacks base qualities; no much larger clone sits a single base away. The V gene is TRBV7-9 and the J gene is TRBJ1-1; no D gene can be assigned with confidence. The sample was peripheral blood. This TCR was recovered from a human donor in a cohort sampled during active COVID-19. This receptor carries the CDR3 CASRDDGRETEAFF. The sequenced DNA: TGTGCCAGCAGAGATGATGGGCGAGAGACTGAAGCTTTCTTT.